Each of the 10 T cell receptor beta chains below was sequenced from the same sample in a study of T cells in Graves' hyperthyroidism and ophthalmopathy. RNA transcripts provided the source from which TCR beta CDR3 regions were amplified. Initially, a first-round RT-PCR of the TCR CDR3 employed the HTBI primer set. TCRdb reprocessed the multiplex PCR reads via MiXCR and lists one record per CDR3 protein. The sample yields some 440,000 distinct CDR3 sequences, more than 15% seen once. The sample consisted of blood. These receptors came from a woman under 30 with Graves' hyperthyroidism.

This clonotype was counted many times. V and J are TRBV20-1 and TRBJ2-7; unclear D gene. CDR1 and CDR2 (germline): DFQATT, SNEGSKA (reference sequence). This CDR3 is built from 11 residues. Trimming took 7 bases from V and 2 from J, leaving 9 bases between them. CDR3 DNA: TGCAGTGTCGGCGGAGCCTACGAGCAGTACTTC. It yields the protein CSVGGAYEQYF.

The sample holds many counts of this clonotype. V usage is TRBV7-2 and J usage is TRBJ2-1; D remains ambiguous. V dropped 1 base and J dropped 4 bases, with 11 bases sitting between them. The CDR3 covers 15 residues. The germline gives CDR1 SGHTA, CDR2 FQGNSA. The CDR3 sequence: CASSLGTRMYNEQFF. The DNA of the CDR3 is TGTGCCAGCAGCTTAGGGACCAGGATGTACAATGAGCAGTTCTTC.

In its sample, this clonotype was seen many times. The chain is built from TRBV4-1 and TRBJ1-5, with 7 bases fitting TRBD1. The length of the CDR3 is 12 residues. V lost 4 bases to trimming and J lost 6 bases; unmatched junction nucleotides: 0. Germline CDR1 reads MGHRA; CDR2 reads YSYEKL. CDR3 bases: TGCGCCAGCAGCCGGACAGGTCAGCCCCAGCATTTT. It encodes CASSRTGQPQHF.

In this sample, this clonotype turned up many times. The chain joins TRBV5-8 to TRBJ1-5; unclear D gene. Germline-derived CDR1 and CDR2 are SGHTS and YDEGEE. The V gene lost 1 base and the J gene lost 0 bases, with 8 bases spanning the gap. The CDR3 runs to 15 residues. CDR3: CASSLLGFSNQPQHF. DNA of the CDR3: TGTGCCAGCAGCTTGTTGGGTTTTAGCAATCAGCCCCAGCATTTT.

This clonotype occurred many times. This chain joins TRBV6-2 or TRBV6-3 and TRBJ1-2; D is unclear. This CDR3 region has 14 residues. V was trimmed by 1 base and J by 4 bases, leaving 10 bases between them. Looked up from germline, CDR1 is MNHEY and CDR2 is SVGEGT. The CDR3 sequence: CASSYLQTSYGYTF. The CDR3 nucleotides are TGTGCCAGCAGTTACTTGCAGACCAGCTATGGCTACACCTTC.

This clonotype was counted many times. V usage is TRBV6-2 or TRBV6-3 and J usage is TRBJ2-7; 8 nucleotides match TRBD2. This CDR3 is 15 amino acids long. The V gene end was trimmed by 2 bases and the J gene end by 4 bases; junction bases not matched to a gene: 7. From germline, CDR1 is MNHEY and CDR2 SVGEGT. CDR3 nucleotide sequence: TGTGCCAGCAGTTACCTCGGGGGGGGACTATACGAGCAGTACTTC. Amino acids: CASSYLGGGLYEQYF.

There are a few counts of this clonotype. DNA for the CDR3: TGTGCTAGTGGTTTGGAGGGCAAAACAGGGGTGGGTCAGCCCCAGCATTTT. It is translated as CASGLEGKTGVGQPQHF. V is TRBV12-5 and J is TRBJ1-5; 7 bases line up with TRBD1. V lost 1 base to trimming and J lost 6 bases; unmatched junction nucleotides: 12. From germline, CDR1 is LGHNT and CDR2 FRNRAP. This CDR3 spans 17 amino acids. Full variable domain (outside the CDR3, taken from reference TRBV12-5 and TRBJ1-5): DARVTQTPRHKVTEMGQEVTMRCQPILGHNTVFWYRQTMMQGLELLAYFRNRAPLDDSGMPKDRFSAEMPDATLATLKIQPSEPRDSAVYFCASGLEGKTGVGQPQHFGDGTRLSIL.

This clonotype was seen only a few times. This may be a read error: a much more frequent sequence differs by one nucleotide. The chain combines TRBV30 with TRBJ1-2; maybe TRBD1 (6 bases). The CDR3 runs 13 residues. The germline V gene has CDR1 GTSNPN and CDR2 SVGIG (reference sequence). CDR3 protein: CAWSLGGDYGCTF. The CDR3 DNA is TGTGCCTGGAGTCTTGGGGGCGACTATGGCTGCACCTTC. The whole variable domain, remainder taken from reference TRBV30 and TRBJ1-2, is SQTIHQWPATLVQPVGSPLSLECTVEGTSNPNLYWYRQAAGRGLQLLFYSVGIGQISSEVPQNLSASRPQDRQFILSSKKLLLSDSGFYLCAWSLGGDYGCTFGSGTRLTVV.

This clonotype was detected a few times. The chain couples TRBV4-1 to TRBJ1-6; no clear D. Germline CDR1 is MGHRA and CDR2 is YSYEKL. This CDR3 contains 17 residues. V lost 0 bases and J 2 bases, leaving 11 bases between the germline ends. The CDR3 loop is CASSQDIKDAYNSPLHF. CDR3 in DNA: TGCGCCAGCAGCCAAGATATAAAAGACGCCTATAATTCACCCCTCCACTTT.

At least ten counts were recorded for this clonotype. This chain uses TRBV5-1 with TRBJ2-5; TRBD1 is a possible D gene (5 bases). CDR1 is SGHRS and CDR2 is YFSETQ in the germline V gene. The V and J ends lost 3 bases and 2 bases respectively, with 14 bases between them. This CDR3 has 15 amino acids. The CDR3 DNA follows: TGCGCCAGCAGCTCGCAGGGAATCCCTCAAGAGACCCAGTACTTC. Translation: CASSSQGIPQETQYF.